The clone carrying this T cell receptor beta chain occurred a few times. The sample is drawn from a study of early T cells in non-severe SARS-CoV-2 infection. Unique molecular identifier tags were affixed to discrete cDNA molecules. From the 5' RACE reads, TCRdb called clonotypes with MiXCR, one entry per CDR3 protein. The data show about 89,000 distinct CDR3 sequences, with 16% seen just once and 4.5% to 6.5% held by the top ten. The sequence came from an adult who was a healthcare worker with PCR-confirmed SARS-CoV-2 infection or an uninfected control (not recorded which). The sample in question was whole blood, obtained at baseline.

In DNA, the CDR3 is TGTGCCAGCAGCCGTCCTAGCGGGGCCTACGAGCAGTACTTC. It yields the protein CASSRPSGAYEQYF. The V and J genes are TRBV7-2 and TRBJ2-7, with 9 positions matching TRBD2. After removal of 5 bases from V and 2 bases from J, the junction contained 4 bases not matched to a gene. There are 14 residues in the CDR3. Per the germline V gene, CDR1 is SGHTA and CDR2 is FQGNSA.